This T cell receptor (beta chain) is drawn from a study of blood T cell repertoires in COVID-19. The CDR3 covers 14 residues. The V gene end was trimmed by 5 bases and the J gene end by 5 bases; junction bases not matched to a gene: 6. Germline V CDR1 and CDR2: SNHLY, FYNNEI. TCRdb's copy holds only in-frame clones and misses some; the assay was immunoSEQ multiplex PCR. The sample carries a few hundred thousand clones, 70% to 90% recorded once. The sample taken for sequencing was peripheral blood. This sequence was found in a woman in her sixties or seventies with COVID-19, enrolled during active disease. This chain connects TRBV2 to TRBJ1-5, with 7 nucleotides matching TRBD1. The DNA of the CDR3 is TGTGCCAGCAGTACCTGGACAGGTGATCAGCCCCAGCATTTT. Its translation: CASSTWTGDQPQHF.